This passage covers 9 T cell receptor beta chains from one sample sequenced in a study of T cell responses to AZD1222 COVID-19 vaccine. Here immunoSEQ multiplex PCR was the method, and the copy in TCRdb shows in-frame clones only, minus some. The table shows approximately 200,000 clones, with approximately 89% occurring only once. The source material was peripheral blood, sampled 28 days after the second AZD1222 dose. These receptors were taken from an adult who received the AZD1222 COVID-19 vaccine.

This chain uses TRBV11-3 with TRBJ1-6; TRBD1 matches at 8 bases. V lost 5 bases to trimming and J lost 7 bases; unmatched junction nucleotides: 4. Germline V gene sequence: CDR1 SGHNT, CDR2 YENEEA. This CDR3 contains 14 residues. As DNA, the CDR3 is TGTGCCAGCAGCCAGACAGGGGAGAATTCACCCCTCCACTTT. Its protein is CASSQTGENSPLHF.

This clone was observed once. Here the CDR3 reads CATSDLLTGKLFF. CDR3 in DNA: TGTGCCACCAGTGATTTGCTTACCGGAAAACTGTTTTTT. The chain combines TRBV24-1 with TRBJ1-4; D unclear. From germline, CDR1 is KGHDR and CDR2 SFDVKD. The ends were cut back, 0 bases at V and 10 bases at J, with 8 bases in the middle. The CDR3 consists of 13 residues.

This sequence joins TRBV3-1 (or the pseudogene TRBV3-2) and TRBJ1-1; a possible D gene is TRBD1 (6 bases). Germline values: CDR1 LGHDT, CDR2 YNNKEL (reference sequence). The CDR3 length is 16 residues. Trimming pared 4 bases from V and 4 bases from J, leaving 19 bases between. The CDR3 loop reads CASSLTLRGGLTEAFF. The CDR3 coding sequence is TGTGCCAGCAGCCTTACGTTGAGGGGGGGACTCACTGAAGCTTTCTTT.

The rearrangement joins TRBV19 to TRBJ2-4; 14 positions agree with TRBD2. The CDR3 totals 18 residues. Unmatched junction bases numbered 7, after V lost 4 bases and J lost 2 bases. Germline loops: CDR1 LNHDA, CDR2 SQIVND (reference sequence). The CDR3: CASSTPWTSGRTKNIQYF. The CDR3 DNA reads as TGTGCCAGTAGTACTCCGTGGACTAGCGGGAGGACCAAAAACATTCAGTACTTC.

This chain joins TRBV5-1 and TRBJ2-1; weak D call: TRBD2 (6 bases). Germline CDR1 reads SGHRS; CDR2 reads YFSETQ. The CDR3 consists of 12 residues. With 7 bases removed from V and 7 bases from J, the gap between germline ends came to 12 bases. In DNA form, the CDR3 reads TGCGCCAGCTCCGAAGGAGGGAATGAGCAGTTCTTC. Translating it yields CASSEGGNEQFF.

The chain couples TRBV4-2 to TRBJ1-2, with a tentative D call TRBD1 (6 bases). The V end was cut by 7 bases, the J end by 0 bases, with 15 bases between. CDR1 and CDR2 from the germline V gene are LGHNA and YNFKEQ. The CDR3 runs 15 residues. The CDR3 region is CASNPTGEANYGYTF. Written as DNA, the CDR3 is TGTGCCAGCAACCCGACAGGAGAAGCTAACTATGGCTACACCTTC.

This chain links TRBV5-5 with TRBJ2-6, with TRBD1 as a possible D gene (5 bases). V was trimmed by 1 base and J by 0 bases, leaving 11 bases between them. This CDR3 is 17 amino acids long. The germline V gene has CDR1 SGHKS and CDR2 YYEKEE (reference sequence). The CDR3 spells CASSLIQEGSGANVLTF. The CDR3 nucleotides are TGTGCCAGCAGCTTGATACAGGAAGGCTCTGGGGCCAACGTCCTGACTTTC.

V usage is TRBV28 and J usage is TRBJ2-7; D gene uncertain. The CDR3 has 13 residues. Germline CDR1 reads MDHEN; CDR2 reads SYDVKM. V was pared by 3 bases and J by 4 bases, with 10 bases between. The CDR3 is CASSFTRGYEQYF. The DNA of the CDR3 is TGTGCCAGCAGTTTCACAAGAGGTTACGAGCAGTACTTC. Based on the CDR3 plus reference TRBV28 and TRBJ2-7, the full variable domain is DVKVTQSSRYLVKRTGEKVFLECVQDMDHENMFWYRQDPGLGLRLIYFSYDVKMKEKGDIPEGYSVSREKKERFSLILESASTNQTSMYLCASSFTRGYEQYFGPGTRLTVT.

The chain couples TRBV3-1 (or the pseudogene TRBV3-2) to TRBJ2-1; D not resolved. From germline, CDR1 is LGHDT and CDR2 YNNKEL (reference sequence). Deletions cut 0 bases from V and 8 bases from J, with 11 bases between. The length of the CDR3 is 14 residues. CDR3 nucleotide sequence: TGTGCCAGCAGCCAAGATATGCGAGGCGATGAGCAGTTCTTC. Protein product: CASSQDMRGDEQFF.